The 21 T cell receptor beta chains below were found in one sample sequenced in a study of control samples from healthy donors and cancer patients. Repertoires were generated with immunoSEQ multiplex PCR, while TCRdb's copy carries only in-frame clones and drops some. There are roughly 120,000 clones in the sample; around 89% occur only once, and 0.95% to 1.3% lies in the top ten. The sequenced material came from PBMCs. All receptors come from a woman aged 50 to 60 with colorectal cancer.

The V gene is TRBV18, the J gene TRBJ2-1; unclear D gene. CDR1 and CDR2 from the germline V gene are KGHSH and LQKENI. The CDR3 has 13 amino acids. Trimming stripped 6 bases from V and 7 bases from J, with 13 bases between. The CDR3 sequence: CASSLGRKNEQFF. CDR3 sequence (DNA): TGTGCCAGCTCTCTCGGTCGGAAGAATGAGCAGTTCTTC. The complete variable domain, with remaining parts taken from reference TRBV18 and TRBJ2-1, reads NAGVMQNPRHLVRRRGQEARLRCSPMKGHSHVYWYRQLPEEGLKFMVYLQKENIIDESGMPKERFSAEFPKEGPSILRIQQVVRGDSAAYFCASSLGRKNEQFFGPGTRLTVL.

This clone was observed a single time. The CDR3 DNA follows: TGTGCCAGCAGTCCGCCCCCCGGGGCAGGGCAGCCCCAGCATTTT. Its translation: CASSPPPGAGQPQHF. The chain is built from TRBV6-5 and TRBJ1-5; tentatively, D is TRBD1 (5 bases). CDR3 length: 15 amino acids. Trimming took 5 bases from V and 7 from J, leaving 18 bases between them. CDR1 is MNHEY and CDR2 is SVGAGI in the germline V gene.

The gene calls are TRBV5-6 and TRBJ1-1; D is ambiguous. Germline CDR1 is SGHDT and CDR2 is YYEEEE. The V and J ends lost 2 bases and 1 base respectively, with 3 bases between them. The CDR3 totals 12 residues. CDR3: CASSFKNTEAFF. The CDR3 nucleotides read TGTGCCAGCAGCTTCAAGAACACTGAAGCTTTCTTT.

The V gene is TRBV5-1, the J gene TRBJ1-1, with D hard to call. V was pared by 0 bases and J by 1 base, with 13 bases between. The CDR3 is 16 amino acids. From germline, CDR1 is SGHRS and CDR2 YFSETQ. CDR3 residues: CASSLDLGNTNTEAFF. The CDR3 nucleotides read TGCGCCAGCAGCTTGGATCTGGGAAACACGAACACTGAAGCTTTCTTT.

CDR3 protein: CASTPRTSGDTDTQYF. In DNA, the CDR3 is TGCGCCAGCACCCCACGGACTAGCGGAGACACAGATACGCAGTATTTT. The chain recombines TRBV5-1 with TRBJ2-3; 10 bases align to TRBD2. V was clipped by 6 bases and J by 2 bases; unmatched bases: 9. This CDR3 contains 16 residues. The germline V gene has CDR1 SGHRS and CDR2 YFSETQ.

The CDR3 is CASSPGQSYRTEAFF. The CDR3 coding sequence is TGTGCCAGCTCACCGGGACAGTCGTATCGCACTGAAGCTTTCTTT. The J gene is TRBJ1-1, the V gene TRBV18; 7 nucleotides match TRBD1. This CDR3 spans 15 amino acids. The V and J ends lost 3 bases and 4 bases, in that order; junction bases with no gene match: 8. The V gene's germline CDR1 is KGHSH and CDR2 LQKENI.

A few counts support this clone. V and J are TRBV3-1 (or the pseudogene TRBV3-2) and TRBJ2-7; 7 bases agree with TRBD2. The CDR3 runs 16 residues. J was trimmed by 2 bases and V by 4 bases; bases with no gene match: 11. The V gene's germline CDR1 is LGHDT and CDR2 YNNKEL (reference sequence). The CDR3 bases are TGTGCCAGCAGCCCCGACGGGGGAGGGTTTACCTACGAGCAGTACTTC. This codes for CASSPDGGGFTYEQYF.

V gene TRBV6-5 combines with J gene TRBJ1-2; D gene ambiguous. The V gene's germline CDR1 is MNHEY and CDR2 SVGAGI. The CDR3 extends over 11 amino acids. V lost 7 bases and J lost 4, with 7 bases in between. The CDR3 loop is CASTRGYGYTF. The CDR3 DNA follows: TGTGCCAGCACCCGAGGCTATGGCTACACCTTC.

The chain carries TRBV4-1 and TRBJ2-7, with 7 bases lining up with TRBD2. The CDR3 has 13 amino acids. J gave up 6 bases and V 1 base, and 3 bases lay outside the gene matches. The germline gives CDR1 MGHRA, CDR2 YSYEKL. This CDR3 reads CASSQAPGGEQYF. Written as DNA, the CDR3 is TGCGCCAGCAGCCAAGCTCCGGGGGGCGAGCAGTACTTC.

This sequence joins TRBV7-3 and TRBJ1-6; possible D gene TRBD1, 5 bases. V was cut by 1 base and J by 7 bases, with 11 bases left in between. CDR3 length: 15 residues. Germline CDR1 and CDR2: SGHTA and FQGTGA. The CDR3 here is CASSLSGAVNSPLHF. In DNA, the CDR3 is TGTGCCAGCAGCTTAAGTGGGGCCGTAAATTCACCCCTCCACTTT.

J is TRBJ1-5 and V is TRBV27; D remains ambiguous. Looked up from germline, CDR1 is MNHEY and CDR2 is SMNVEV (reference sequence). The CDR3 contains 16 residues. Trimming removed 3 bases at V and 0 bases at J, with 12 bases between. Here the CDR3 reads CASSFEGPFSNQPQHF. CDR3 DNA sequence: TGTGCCAGCAGTTTTGAGGGCCCGTTTAGCAATCAGCCCCAGCATTTT.

The CDR3 reads CASRSPFSYGYTF. The CDR3 DNA reads TGTGCAAGTCGCTCGCCGTTTAGCTATGGCTACACCTTC. J is TRBJ1-2 and V is TRBV12-2. TRBV12-2 is a pseudogene segment. The CDR3 has 13 residues.

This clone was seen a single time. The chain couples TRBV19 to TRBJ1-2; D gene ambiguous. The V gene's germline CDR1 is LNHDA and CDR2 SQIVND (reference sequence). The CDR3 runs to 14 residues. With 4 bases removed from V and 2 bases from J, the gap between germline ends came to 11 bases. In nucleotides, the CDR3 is TGTGCCAGTAGTAGCTGGACGGTGAACTATGGCTACACCTTC. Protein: CASSSWTVNYGYTF.

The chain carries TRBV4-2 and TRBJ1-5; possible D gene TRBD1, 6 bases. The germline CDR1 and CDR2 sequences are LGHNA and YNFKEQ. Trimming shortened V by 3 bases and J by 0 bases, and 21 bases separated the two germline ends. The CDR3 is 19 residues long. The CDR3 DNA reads TGTGCCAGCAGCCACGGGGGCTTGGGGGGCGGGTTTAGCAATCAGCCCCAGCATTTT. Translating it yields CASSHGGLGGGFSNQPQHF.

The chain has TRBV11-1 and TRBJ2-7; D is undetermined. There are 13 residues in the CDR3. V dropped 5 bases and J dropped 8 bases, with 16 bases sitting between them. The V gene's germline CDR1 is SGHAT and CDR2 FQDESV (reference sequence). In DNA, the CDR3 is TGTGCCAGCAGCGCTGCTAGTTTGGGGAAGCAGTACTTC. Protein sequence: CASSAASLGKQYF.

Here the CDR3 DNA reads TGTGCCAGCAGCGGCCAAGGGTGGCCCCAGCATTTT. Translation gives CASSGQGWPQHF. The V and J genes are TRBV7-9 and TRBJ1-5; unclear D gene. This CDR3 has 12 residues. V was trimmed by 5 bases and J by 9 bases, leaving 11 bases between them. The germline gives CDR1 SEHNR, CDR2 FQNEAQ (reference sequence).

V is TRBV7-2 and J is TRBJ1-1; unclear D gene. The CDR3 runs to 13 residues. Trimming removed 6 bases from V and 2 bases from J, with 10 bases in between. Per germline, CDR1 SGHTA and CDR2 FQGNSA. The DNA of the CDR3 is TGTGCCAGCAGTAACCAAGTTAACACTGAAGCTTTCTTT. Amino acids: CASSNQVNTEAFF.

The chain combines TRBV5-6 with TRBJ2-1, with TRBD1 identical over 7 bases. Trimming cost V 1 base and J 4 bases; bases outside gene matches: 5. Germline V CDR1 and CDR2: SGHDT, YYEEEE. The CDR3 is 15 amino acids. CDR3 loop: CASSLRGGNYNEQFF. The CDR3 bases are TGTGCCAGCAGCTTGAGAGGGGGCAATTACAATGAGCAGTTCTTC.

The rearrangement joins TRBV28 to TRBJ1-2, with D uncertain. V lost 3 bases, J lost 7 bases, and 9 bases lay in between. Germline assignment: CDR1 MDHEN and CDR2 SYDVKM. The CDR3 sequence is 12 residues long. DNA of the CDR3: TGTGCCAGCAGTTTTGGGAGGGTTGGCTACACCTTC. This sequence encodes CASSFGRVGYTF.

CDR3 loop: CASSPDAGLASNQPQHF. The CDR3 DNA reads as TGCGCCAGCAGCCCGGACGCGGGATTGGCTAGCAATCAGCCCCAGCATTTT. This rearrangement joins TRBV5-1 to TRBJ1-5, with D unclear. V shed 4 bases and J shed 0 bases, with 17 bases lying between them. Per germline, CDR1 SGHRS and CDR2 YFSETQ. This CDR3 is built from 17 residues.

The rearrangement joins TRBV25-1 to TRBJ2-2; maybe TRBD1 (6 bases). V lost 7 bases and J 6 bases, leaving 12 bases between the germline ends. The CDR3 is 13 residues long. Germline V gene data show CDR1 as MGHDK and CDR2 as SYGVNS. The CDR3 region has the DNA TGTGCCAGCACTAAAGGACAGTCCGGGGAGCTGTTTTTT. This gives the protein CASTKGQSGELFF.